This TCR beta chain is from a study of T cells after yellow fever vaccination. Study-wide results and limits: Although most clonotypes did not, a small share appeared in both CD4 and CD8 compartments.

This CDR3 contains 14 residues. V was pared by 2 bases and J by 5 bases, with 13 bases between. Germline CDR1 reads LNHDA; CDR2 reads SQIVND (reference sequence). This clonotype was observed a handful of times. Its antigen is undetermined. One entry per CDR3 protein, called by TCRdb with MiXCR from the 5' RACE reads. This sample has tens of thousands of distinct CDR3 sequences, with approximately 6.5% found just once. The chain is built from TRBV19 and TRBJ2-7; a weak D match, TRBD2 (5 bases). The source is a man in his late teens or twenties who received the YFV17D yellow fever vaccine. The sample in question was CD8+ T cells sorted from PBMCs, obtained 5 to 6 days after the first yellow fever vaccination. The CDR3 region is CASSIRHTGDEQYF. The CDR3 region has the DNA TGTGCCAGTAGTATACGCCACACCGGGGACGAGCAGTACTTC.